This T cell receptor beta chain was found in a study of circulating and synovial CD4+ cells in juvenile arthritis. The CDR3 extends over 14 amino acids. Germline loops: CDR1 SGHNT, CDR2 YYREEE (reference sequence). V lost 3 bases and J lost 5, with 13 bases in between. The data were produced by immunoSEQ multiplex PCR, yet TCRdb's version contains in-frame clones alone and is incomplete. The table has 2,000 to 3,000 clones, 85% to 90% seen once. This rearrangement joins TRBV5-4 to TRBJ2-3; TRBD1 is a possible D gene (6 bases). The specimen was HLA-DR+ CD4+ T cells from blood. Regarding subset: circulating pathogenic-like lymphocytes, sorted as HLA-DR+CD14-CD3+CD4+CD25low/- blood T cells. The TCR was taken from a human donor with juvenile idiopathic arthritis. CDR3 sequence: CASSSTLQGDTQYF. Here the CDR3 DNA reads TGTGCCAGCAGCTCCACTTTACAGGGAGATACGCAGTATTTT.